Shown below are 2 T cell receptor beta chains from a single sample sequenced in a study of CD8+CD57+ T cells in acquired aplastic anemia. Genomic DNA acted as the template from which TCR beta VDJ combination and CDR3 sequence profiling were carried out. TCRdb passed the reads through MiXCR, listing each CDR3 protein once. Of 120,000 or so distinct CDR3 sequences listed, about 46% were seen once; the top ten hold 2.5%. The sequencing input was sorted CD4+, CD8+, or CD8+CD57+ T cells (not recorded which) from PBMCs. The origin of the receptors is a human donor in good health, serving as a control.

As for this clonotype: Since a much larger clone is just one base distant, this may be a read error. This chain joins TRBV4-1 and TRBJ1-4, with 7 nucleotides matching TRBD1. The CDR3 runs to 17 residues. Per germline, CDR1 MGHRA and CDR2 YSYEKL. J was trimmed by 7 bases and V by 8 bases; bases with no gene match: 19. This chain's CDR3 is CASGDTLSGTVAEKLFF. Written as DNA, the CDR3 is TGCGCCAGCGGCGATACATTAAGCGGGACAGTGGCTGAAAAACTGTTTTTT.

There are many counts of this clonotype. V usage is TRBV5-5 and J usage is TRBJ2-7, with D perhaps TRBD2 (7 bases). V shed 4 bases and J shed 2 bases, with 16 bases lying between them. The V gene's germline CDR1 is SGHKS and CDR2 YYEKEE (reference sequence). The CDR3 is made up of 15 amino acids. The CDR3 region is CASSLRGGGTYEQYF. CDR3 in DNA: TGTGCCAGCAGCCTTAGGGGGGGGGGGACCTACGAGCAGTACTTC.